The 12 T cell receptor beta chains given below trace back to one sample, sequenced in a study of blood T cell repertoires in COVID-19. Measured with immunoSEQ multiplex PCR; TCRdb has only the in-frame clones, and not every one. In the table there are roughly 100,000 clones, 80% to 90% of which are singletons. The sample taken for sequencing was peripheral blood. Receptors were obtained from a man in his sixties with acute or convalescent COVID-19.

J is TRBJ2-1 and V is TRBV19; a weak D match, TRBD1 (5 bases). The CDR3 extends over 13 amino acids. Germline CDR1 reads LNHDA; CDR2 reads SQIVND (reference sequence). Trimming pared 6 bases from V and 4 bases from J, leaving 10 bases between. CDR3 DNA: TGTGCCAGTAGACTGGGGCCTTACAATGAGCAGTTCTTC. Amino acid sequence: CASRLGPYNEQFF.

CDR3 DNA sequence: TGTGCCAGCTCACCACGAATGACAGGGGGGAACACCGGGGAGCTGTTTTTT. Translating gives CASSPRMTGGNTGELFF. The chain has TRBV18 and TRBJ2-2; 9 nucleotides align to TRBD1. Germline V lookup: CDR1 KGHSH, CDR2 LQKENI. The CDR3 runs 17 residues. The junction had 4 bases not matched to a gene; V was cut back by 1 base and J by 1 base. The full variable domain, rest sourced from reference TRBV18 and TRBJ2-2, is NAGVMQNPRHLVRRRGQEARLRCSPMKGHSHVYWYRQLPEEGLKFMVYLQKENIIDESGMPKERFSAEFPKEGPSILRIQQVVRGDSAAYFCASSPRMTGGNTGELFFGEGSRLTVL.

The gene calls are TRBV5-1 and TRBJ2-5; TRBD2 might be the D (7 bases). The CDR3 runs 13 residues. Germline values: CDR1 SGHRS, CDR2 YFSETQ. The V and J ends lost 4 bases and 5 bases respectively, with 12 bases between them. This CDR3 is CASSGGAGETQYF. The CDR3 DNA follows: TGCGCCAGCAGCGGGGGGGCAGGGGAGACCCAGTACTTC.

This chain joins TRBV18 and TRBJ2-3, with TRBD2 matching over 7 bases. The germline CDR1 and CDR2 sequences are KGHSH and LQKENI. V was clipped by 2 bases and J by 6 bases; unmatched bases: 5. The CDR3 sequence is 14 residues long. The CDR3 nucleotides read TGTGCCAGCTCACCAGAGGGAGGGGCGGATACGCAGTATTTT. Translation gives CASSPEGGADTQYF. Using reference TRBV18 and TRBJ2-3 for the parts outside the CDR3, the full variable domain is NAGVMQNPRHLVRRRGQEARLRCSPMKGHSHVYWYRQLPEEGLKFMVYLQKENIIDESGMPKERFSAEFPKEGPSILRIQQVVRGDSAAYFCASSPEGGADTQYFGPGTRLTVL.

V usage is TRBV10-3 and J usage is TRBJ2-5, with D perhaps matching TRBD2 (6 bases). The germline V gene has CDR1 ENHRY and CDR2 SYGVKD. The CDR3 totals 13 residues. V dropped 5 bases and J dropped 1 base, with 8 bases sitting between them. For the CDR3, the DNA is TGTGCCATCAGTTCCGGGGGCCAAGAGACCCAGTACTTC. It specifies CAISSGGQETQYF.

The chain recombines TRBV12-5 with TRBJ1-1, with TRBD1 as a possible D gene (6 bases). This CDR3 is 14 amino acids long. The germline CDR1 and CDR2 sequences are LGHNT and FRNRAP. V gave up 7 bases and J gave up 3 bases, with 15 bases separating them. CDR3 sequence reads: CASEGDGSDTEAFF. CDR3 DNA: TGTGCTAGTGAGGGGGACGGCTCGGACACTGAAGCTTTCTTT.

The chain carries TRBV28 and TRBJ1-2, with D unresolved. The CDR3 is made up of 14 amino acids. Germline CDR1 MDHEN, CDR2 SYDVKM. Trimming took 6 bases from V and 3 from J, leaving 14 bases between them. The CDR3 nucleotides read TGTGCCAGCAGCGATTATACACGGGACTATGGCTACACCTTC. This sequence encodes CASSDYTRDYGYTF.

This chain connects TRBV5-1 to TRBJ2-2; the match to TRBD2 covers 13 bases. There are 19 residues in the CDR3. Germline CDR1 reads SGHRS; CDR2 reads YFSETQ. V lost 5 bases and J lost 0; bases outside the gene matches: 10. DNA for the CDR3: TGCGCCAGCAGACAGCTCGGGGGACTAGCGGGACCGAACACCGGGGAGCTGTTTTTT. As protein: CASRQLGGLAGPNTGELFF.

The chain has TRBV9 and TRBJ1-5, with 10 positions matching TRBD1. Germline-derived CDR1 and CDR2 are SGDLS and YYNGEE. The CDR3 loop spans 16 amino acids. The J segment lost 5 bases and the V segment lost 4 bases, leaving 9 bases of the junction unmatched. Here the CDR3 DNA reads TGTGCCAGCAGCCCCTCGACAGGGGGCTGGGATCAGCCCCAGCATTTT. Translating it yields CASSPSTGGWDQPQHF.

The rearrangement uses TRBV7-6 and TRBJ1-3; weak D call: TRBD1 (5 bases). Per the germline V gene, CDR1 is SGHVS and CDR2 is FNYEAQ. Trimming pared 7 bases from V and 1 base from J, leaving 11 bases between. The CDR3 loop spans 14 amino acids. The CDR3 reads CASIQGLSGNTIYF. For the CDR3, the DNA is TGTGCCAGCATCCAGGGTCTGTCTGGAAACACCATATATTTT.

This clone was recorded only once. The chain carries TRBV5-4 and TRBJ2-2; 7 nucleotides line up with TRBD1. Looked up from germline, CDR1 is SGHNT and CDR2 is YYREEE (reference sequence). The length of the CDR3 is 13 residues. V lost 0 bases, J lost 9 bases, and 2 bases stayed unmatched. CDR3 DNA: TGTGCCAGCAGCTTGGCGGACAGGAGGGAGCTGTTTTTT. Its protein product is CASSLADRRELFF. Variable domain in full (rest from reference TRBV5-4 and TRBJ2-2): ETGVTQSPTHLIKTRGQQVTLRCSSQSGHNTVSWYQQALGQGPQFIFQYYREEENGRGNFPPRFSGLQFPNYSSELNVNALELDDSALYLCASSLADRRELFFGEGSRLTVL.

V is TRBV15 and J is TRBJ2-2; 8 bases are shared with TRBD1. CDR3 length: 16 residues. With V trimmed by 5 bases and J by 8 bases, 13 bases remained unmatched. Germline lookup yields CDR1 LNHNV and CDR2 YYDKDF (reference sequence). The CDR3 DNA sequence: TGTGCCACCAGCCGACCCACAGGGGGAAGATCGGGGGAGCTGTTTTTT. It is translated as CATSRPTGGRSGELFF.